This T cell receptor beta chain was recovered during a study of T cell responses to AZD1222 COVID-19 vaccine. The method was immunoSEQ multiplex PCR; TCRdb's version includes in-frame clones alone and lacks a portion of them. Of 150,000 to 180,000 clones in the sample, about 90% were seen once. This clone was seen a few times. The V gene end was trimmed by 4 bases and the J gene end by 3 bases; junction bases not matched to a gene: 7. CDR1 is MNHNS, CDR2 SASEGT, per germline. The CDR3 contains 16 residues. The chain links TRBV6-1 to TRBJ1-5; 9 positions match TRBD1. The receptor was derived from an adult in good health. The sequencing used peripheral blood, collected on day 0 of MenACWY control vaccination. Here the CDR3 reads CASSVKGQGPNQPQHF. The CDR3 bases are TGTGCCAGCAGTGTGAAGGGACAGGGACCCAATCAGCCCCAGCATTTT.